The rows below give T cell receptor beta chains drawn from one sample of a study of T cell responses to AZD1222 COVID-19 vaccine. Method: immunoSEQ multiplex PCR; TCRdb's copy keeps in-frame clones and lacks some. The top ten clones hold approximately 5% of a sample with over 45,000 clones, 89% of them seen once. The sample here was peripheral blood, taken 28 days after the second AZD1222 dose. The source of these receptors is an adult who received the AZD1222 COVID-19 vaccine. Each CDR3 is given with its conserved first and last residue. D genes are given only for firm matches.

v_call,d_call,j_call,cdr3_aa,cdr3_nt
TRBV7-6,.,TRBJ2-7,CASSSQGSLTF,TGTGCCAGCAGCTCCCAGGGGTCATTAACATTC
TRBV5-1,.,TRBJ1-5,CASSTRAPGPQHF,TGCGCCAGCAGCACCCGGGCCCCAGGGCCCCAGCATTTT
TRBV10-3,TRBD2,TRBJ2-2,CAISVSGRENTGELFF,TGTGCCATCAGTGTCAGCGGGAGGGAGAACACCGGGGAGCTGTTTTTT
TRBV11-2,.,TRBJ1-5,CASSFLGGQPQHF,TGTGCCAGCAGCTTCTTGGGGGGACAGCCCCAGCATTTT
TRBV7-9,TRBD1,TRBJ2-7,CASSPDRATSYEQYF,TGTGCCAGCAGCCCGGACAGGGCCACCTCCTACGAGCAGTACTTC
TRBV27,TRBD1,TRBJ1-3,CASRQNRTGAENTIYF,TGTGCCAGCAGACAAAACCGGACAGGGGCCGAAAACACCATATATTTT
TRBV4-1,.,TRBJ2-6,CASTPLSGANVLTF,TGCGCCAGCACCCCGCTCTCGGGGGCCAACGTCCTGACTTTC
TRBV7-9,.,TRBJ2-7,CASSLEFWPRAQYF,TGTGCCAGCAGCTTAGAGTTCTGGCCCCGGGCGCAGTACTTC
TRBV4-3,.,TRBJ2-4,CASSQVITNIQYF,TGCGCCAGCAGCCAAGTCATCACTAACATTCAGTACTTC
TRBV7-2,.,TRBJ2-7,CASSFRYEQYF,TGTGCCAGCAGCTTCCGGTACGAGCAGTACTTC
TRBV25-1,TRBD1,TRBJ2-7,CGSRETGEFGEQYF,TGTGGCTCCCGGGAGACAGGGGAGTTTGGCGAGCAGTACTTC
TRBV10-3,TRBD2,TRBJ2-3,CAISESSGVDTQYF,TGTGCCATCAGTGAAAGTAGCGGGGTAGATACGCAGTATTTT
TRBV28,TRBD2,TRBJ2-7,CASSLSGRPGEQYF,TGTGCCAGCAGTTTAAGCGGGAGGCCGGGGGAGCAGTACTTC
TRBV18,.,TRBJ2-1,CASSPNPGETSYNEQFF,TGTGCCAGCTCACCCAACCCCGGGGAGACGTCCTACAATGAGCAGTTCTTC
TRBV10-1,TRBD2,TRBJ2-3,CASSESTSGGTDTQYF,TGCGCCAGCAGTGAGTCGACTAGCGGGGGCACAGATACGCAGTATTTT
TRBV10-2,.,TRBJ2-7,CASSQGIGYEQYF,TGCGCCAGCAGCCAGGGAATCGGCTACGAGCAGTACTTC
TRBV18,TRBD1,TRBJ1-2,CASSPRDRERQNYGYTF,TGTGCCAGCTCACCACGGGACAGGGAAAGACAAAACTATGGCTACACCTTC
TRBV7-9,.,TRBJ1-5,CASTWGSNQPQHF,TGTGCCAGCACCTGGGGGTCGAATCAGCCCCAGCATTTT
TRBV7-2,.,TRBJ2-3,CASSSPSMSTDTQYF,TGTGCCAGCAGCTCCCCGTCCATGAGCACAGATACGCAGTATTTT
TRBV7-6,TRBD1,TRBJ2-2,CASSLDRTGPNTGELFF,TGTGCCAGCAGCTTGGACAGGACAGGGCCGAACACCGGGGAGCTGTTTTTT
TRBV3-1/TRBV3-2,TRBD1,TRBJ1-1,CASRGQGGIAEAFF,TGTGCCAGTCGAGGACAGGGAGGGATCGCTGAAGCTTTCTTT
TRBV19,.,TRBJ1-1,CASNEELGTEAFF,TGTGCCAGTAATGAGGAATTGGGGACTGAAGCTTTCTTT
TRBV7-2,TRBD2,TRBJ2-5,CASSLAGGAETQYF,TGTGCCAGCAGCTTAGCGGGAGGGGCGGAGACCCAGTACTTC